This T cell receptor beta chain is from a study of OX40 agonist ivuxolimab in advanced cancers. Repertoires were generated with immunoSEQ multiplex PCR, while TCRdb's copy carries only in-frame clones and drops some. The sample lists roughly 100,000 clones; about 90% were seen once. There are 15 residues in the CDR3. Germline loops: CDR1 SGHRS, CDR2 YFSETQ. Trimming took off 2 bases at V and 2 bases at J, with 10 bases between the two ends. This TCR was recovered from an adult with an advanced solid tumor such as melanoma, head and neck, liver or kidney cancer. This material consisted of CD4+ or CD8+ T cells sorted from blood, taken in a trial of the OX40 agonist ivuxolimab. V gene TRBV5-1 combines with J gene TRBJ1-4; the D is unclear. CDR3 sequence: CASSFTGRTNEKLFF. The CDR3 DNA is TGCGCCAGCAGCTTTACCGGACGGACTAATGAAAAACTGTTTTTT.